This T cell receptor beta chain emerged from a study of blood T cell repertoires in COVID-19. Study at large: Both acute and convalescent COVID-19 samples were obtained from the United States, Italy and Spain. The analysed material was cDNA or gDNA that came from T cells, B-cell-depleted T cells, or PBMCs.

This clone has a single count. Participant ages covered about 18 to 95 years across about two dozen US areas. The study assigned cohorts using participant-reported clinical history. Method: immunoSEQ multiplex PCR; TCRdb's copy keeps in-frame clones and lacks some. The data contain hundreds of thousands of clones, 85% to 90% of them singletons. This CDR3 has 13 amino acids. The junction had 5 bases not matched to a gene; V was cut back by 2 bases and J by 8 bases. Germline V CDR1 and CDR2: SGHDN, FVKESK. The rearrangement uses TRBV14 and TRBJ1-2, with 7 bases fitting TRBD1. Sequenced input: PBMCs or T cells enriched from blood (not recorded which). The sequence was obtained from a woman aged 25-40 years with acute COVID-19. CDR3 sequence: CASSQTLGGGYTF. The CDR3 DNA is TGTGCCAGCAGCCAAACGTTAGGGGGCGGCTACACCTTC.